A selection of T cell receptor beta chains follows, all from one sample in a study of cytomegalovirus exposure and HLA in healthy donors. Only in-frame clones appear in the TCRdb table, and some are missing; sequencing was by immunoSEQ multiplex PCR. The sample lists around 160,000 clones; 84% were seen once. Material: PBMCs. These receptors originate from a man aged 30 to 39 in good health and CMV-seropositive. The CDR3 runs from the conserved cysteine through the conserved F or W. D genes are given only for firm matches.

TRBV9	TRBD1	CASSVRTGGANEKLFF
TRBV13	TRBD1	CASSPYRGRF
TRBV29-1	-	CSAPPPEGAQETQYF
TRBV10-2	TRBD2	CASRPSGSGGYEQYF
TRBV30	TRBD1	CAWSVGTTGAGGPQHF
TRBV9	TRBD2	CASSVGGARTGELFF
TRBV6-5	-	CASSYLRQGTDTQYF
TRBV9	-	CASSWRVSGANVLTF
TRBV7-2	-	CASSPVGGYNEQFF
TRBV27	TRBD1	CASSFDRGGYNEQFF
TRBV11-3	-	CASSLCGALSCTDTQYF
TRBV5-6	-	CASSEGEYQETQYF
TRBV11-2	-	CASSIPSYRGHLNTEAFF
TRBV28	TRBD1	CASSFLGQGSYEQYF
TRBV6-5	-	CASSPGTGSKNIQYF
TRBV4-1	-	CASSQDWPGASYEQYF
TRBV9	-	CASSVVTGNEQFF
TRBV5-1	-	CASSLGPGASYEQYF
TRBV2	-	CASSSTQTYEQYF
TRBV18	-	CASSPEGGALGNTEAFF
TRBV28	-	CASSLLSRGTEAFF
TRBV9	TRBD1	CASQTGGAAGNTIYF
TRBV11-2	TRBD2	CASSWSKSGAAYEQYF
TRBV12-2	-	CASRLVGTGGTEAFF
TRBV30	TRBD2	CAWSVGLAGAGLVETQYF
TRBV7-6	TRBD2	CASSLAGLAGGPDSTDTQYF
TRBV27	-	CASSLGQAIGELFF
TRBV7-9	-	CASTPGGGGTEAFF
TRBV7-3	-	CASSPSVSYEQYF
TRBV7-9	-	CASSPRESYEQYF
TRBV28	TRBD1	CASIQQGWAKAFF
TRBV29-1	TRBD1	CSVAADRADYGYTF
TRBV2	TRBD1	CASGTGESGANVLTF
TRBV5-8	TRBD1	CASSLASGGRGYTF
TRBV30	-	CAWSVQTVNTIYF
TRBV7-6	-	CASSSRGADNEQFF
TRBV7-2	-	CASSPRQIPMNTEAFF
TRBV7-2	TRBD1	CASSQRQGPSTEAFF
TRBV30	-	CAWRTGGSLVFF
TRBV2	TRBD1	CASSGQGPYSNQPQHF
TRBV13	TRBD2	CASSSELAGNLEQFF
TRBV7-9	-	CASSRGDPLETQYF
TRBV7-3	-	CASSLLGGGETQYF
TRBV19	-	CAIGQHNQPQHF
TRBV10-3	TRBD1	CASQTGGEGGYTF
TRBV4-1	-	CASSRTGGRTGELFF
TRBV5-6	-	CASSLLYRVSKHYNEQFF
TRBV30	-	CAWSVQGVSGANVLTF
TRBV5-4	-	CASSDGPARGRETQYF
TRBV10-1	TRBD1	CASSTGTGVDGYTF
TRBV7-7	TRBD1	CASSTTGTGVAGELFF
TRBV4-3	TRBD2	CASSLKRGAAGELFF
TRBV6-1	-	CASSEGNSAGELFF
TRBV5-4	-	CASGGEYGNTIYF
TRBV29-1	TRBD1	CSVEDVGQGGLADTQYF